This section outlines one TCR beta chain sequence together with its context. Its target is unknown. ViraFEST assay sequencing came after antigen-specific CD4+ T cells were expanded with viral peptide pools. Cultured cells yielded isolated CD4+ T cells after 10 to 11 days. Subjects were given two BNT162b2 or mRNA-1273 vaccine doses. The entry originates in a study of vaccination effects on CD4 cells after COVID-19. Study results and caveats: The study found marked clonal contraction of infection- and vaccine-induced clones late after vaccination. Healthy vaccinees' vaccine-induced clones included only 1 of 255 that recognized common cold coronaviruses.

V lost 1 base, J lost 5 bases, and 12 bases lay in between. The CDR3 runs to 14 residues. From germline, CDR1 is SQVTM and CDR2 ANQGSEA. Measured with immunoSEQ multiplex PCR; TCRdb has only the in-frame clones, and not every one. The sample carries tens of thousands of clones, roughly 60% recorded once. The V call is TRBV29-1, the J call TRBJ2-1; a possible D gene is TRBD2 (5 bases). This receptor was taken from a human donor who received a COVID-19 vaccine. This sample comprised CD4+ T cells from PBMCs cultured with SARS-CoV-2 spike peptides, obtained after COVID-19 vaccination. This chain's CDR3 is CSVEGTKEDNEQFF. CDR3 nucleotides: TGCAGCGTTGAAGGGACGAAGGAGGACAATGAGCAGTTCTTC.